The present T cell receptor (beta chain) was sequenced within a study of technical replicates of blood from a few donors. The germline CDR1 and CDR2 sequences are SGHRS and YFSETQ. This CDR3 is 14 amino acids long. V lost 4 bases, J lost 8 bases, and 7 bases stayed unmatched. The protocol was immunoSEQ multiplex PCR, while the TCRdb copy is restricted to in-frame clones and leaves out a portion. The profile shows 70,000 to 80,000 clones, 90% to 95% of them singletons. The clonotype originates from a human donor in good health. Some clones in this sample may be carry-over from other donors' samples. Source material: T cells isolated from PBMCs. The chain is built from TRBV5-1 and TRBJ1-4; 8 bases map to TRBD1. This chain's CDR3 is CASSPTGAGEKLFF. The CDR3 DNA sequence: TGCGCCAGCAGCCCGACAGGGGCTGGGGAAAAACTGTTTTTT.